A single sample gave rise to the 13 T cell receptor beta chains below, sequenced in a study of OX40 agonist ivuxolimab in advanced cancers. Sequenced by immunoSEQ multiplex PCR; TCRdb stores in-frame clones only, minus some. Among about 76,000 clones listed, about 85% were seen once. The sequenced sample was CD4+ or CD8+ T cells sorted from blood, obtained in a trial of the OX40 agonist ivuxolimab. All receptors derive from an adult with an advanced solid tumor such as melanoma, head and neck, liver or kidney cancer.

The chain couples TRBV10-3 to TRBJ2-6, with 8 bases matching TRBD1. The CDR3 runs to 15 residues. Germline V gene sequence: CDR1 ENHRY, CDR2 SYGVKD. The V segment lost 8 bases and the J segment 1 base; nucleotides outside the gene matches: 4. The CDR3 DNA reads TGTGCCATCGCCAGACAGGGGTCTGGGGCCAACGTCCTGACTTTC. Its translation: CAIARQGSGANVLTF.

This chain joins TRBV25-1 and TRBJ2-1, with TRBD2 identical over 9 bases. Germline lookup yields CDR1 MGHDK and CDR2 SYGVNS. Losses at the gene ends were 5 bases for V and 5 bases for J; bases not matched to a gene: 4. The CDR3 totals 14 residues. CDR3 protein: CASSLGGGDNEQFF. The CDR3 region has the DNA TGTGCCAGCAGTCTCGGCGGGGGGGACAATGAGCAGTTCTTC.

This chain links TRBV9 with TRBJ1-1; perhaps TRBD1 as D (5 bases). Germline CDR1 and CDR2: SGDLS and YYNGEE. Trimming took off 0 bases at V and 1 base at J, with 13 bases between the two ends. The CDR3 runs to 16 residues. In DNA form, the CDR3 reads TGTGCCAGCAGCGTAGCCCCCCAGGGTGGGAACACTGAAGCTTTCTTT. This codes for CASSVAPQGGNTEAFF.

V gene TRBV15 combines with J gene TRBJ2-1; 8 nucleotides match TRBD1. The length of the CDR3 is 15 residues. Germline lookup yields CDR1 LNHNV and CDR2 YYDKDF (reference sequence). The V segment lost 5 bases and the J segment 7 bases; nucleotides outside the gene matches: 10. CDR3 sequence: CATSVGGTGENEQFF. DNA of the CDR3: TGTGCCACCAGCGTCGGAGGGACAGGTGAAAATGAGCAGTTCTTC. Complete variable domain (other parts from reference TRBV15 and TRBJ2-1): DAMVIQNPRYQVTQFGKPVTLSCSQTLNHNVMYWYQQKSSQAPKLLFHYYDKDFNNEADTPDNFQSRRPNTSFCFLDIRSPGLGDTAMYLCATSVGGTGENEQFFGPGTRLTVL.

The gene calls are TRBV30 and TRBJ1-2; TRBD1 is a possible D gene (5 bases). The germline CDR1 and CDR2 sequences are GTSNPN and SVGIG (reference sequence). The CDR3 is 14 amino acids. The V gene lost 1 base and the J gene lost 0 bases, with 9 bases spanning the gap. The CDR3: CAWSGGGANYGYTF. CDR3 nucleotides: TGTGCCTGGAGTGGGGGGGGAGCTAACTATGGCTACACCTTC.

Here the CDR3 DNA reads TGTGCCAGCAGCCCTCGGGGACAGGGGGTATCTGGAAACACCATATATTTT. As protein: CASSPRGQGVSGNTIYF. This chain connects TRBV4-2 to TRBJ1-3; the match to TRBD1 covers 11 bases. The CDR3 has 17 amino acids. Germline values: CDR1 LGHNA, CDR2 YNFKEQ. The trim removed 4 bases at V and 1 base at J, leaving 6 bases unmatched.

The rearrangement uses TRBV7-8 and TRBJ1-1; unclear D gene. V gave up 4 bases and J gave up 0 bases, with 21 bases separating them. Germline loops: CDR1 SGHVS, CDR2 FQNEAQ. The CDR3 runs to 18 residues. CDR3 region: CASSYNSLSSSLNTEAFF. CDR3 DNA: TGTGCCAGCAGCTATAACAGCCTCTCCTCTTCGTTGAACACTGAAGCTTTCTTT. The full variable domain, in which reference TRBV7-8 and TRBJ1-1 provide the parts outside the CDR3, is GAGVSQSPRYKVAKRGQDVALRCDPISGHVSLFWYQQALGQGPEFLTYFQNEAQLDKSGLPSDRFFAERPEGSVSTLKIQRTQQEDSAVYLCASSYNSLSSSLNTEAFFGQGTRLTVV.

The chain joins TRBV7-4 to TRBJ2-7; 8 nucleotides align to TRBD1. The junction had 8 bases not matched to a gene; V was cut back by 5 bases and J by 2 bases. In germline, CDR1 is SGHVT, CDR2 SQSDAQ. The CDR3 covers 15 residues. The CDR3 DNA follows: TGTGCCAGCAGCCGACAGGGGAGTGTTACCTACGAGCAGTACTTC. Protein sequence: CASSRQGSVTYEQYF.

The chain combines TRBV7-9 with TRBJ1-1; a possible D gene is TRBD1 (5 bases). This CDR3 is built from 14 residues. Germline-derived CDR1 and CDR2 are SEHNR and FQNEAQ (reference sequence). V was pared by 5 bases and J by 5 bases, with 15 bases between. Written as DNA, the CDR3 is TGTGCCAGCAGCCCATTGGCAGAGGGGACTGAAGCTTTCTTT. Translation: CASSPLAEGTEAFF.

Details on this clone: A junction end diverges from the germline sequence, so it may reflect a read error. V is TRBV7-7 and J is TRBJ1-2; 7 nucleotides match TRBD1. Germline CDR1 is SSHAT and CDR2 is FNYEAQ (reference sequence). The CDR3 is 16 amino acids. The DNA for the CDR3 is TGTGCTAGCAGCTTAGGGGGGACAGACAATTTCTATGGCTACACCTTC. Translation: CASSLGGTDNFYGYTF. Based on the CDR3 plus reference TRBV7-7 and TRBJ1-2, the full variable domain is GAGVSQSPRYKVTKRGQDVTLRCDPISSHATLYWYQQALGQGPEFLTYFNYEAQPDKSGLPSDRFSAERPEGSISTLTIQRTEQRDSAMYRCASSLGGTDNFYGYTFGSGTRLTVV.

This clone came up a few times. The rearrangement joins TRBV7-9 to TRBJ2-2; D assignment may be TRBD1 or TRBD2 (6 bases each). There are 16 residues in the CDR3. The germline V gene has CDR1 SEHNR and CDR2 FQNEAQ (reference sequence). V was clipped by 7 bases and J by 3 bases, with 18 bases between them. Here the CDR3 DNA reads TGTGCCAGCAAAACTGTGGGGGGCGTGTACACCGGGGAGCTGTTTTTT. This gives the protein CASKTVGGVYTGELFF.

This rearrangement joins TRBV7-2 to TRBJ2-1; 8 bases line up with TRBD2. CDR1 SGHTA and CDR2 FQGNSA come from the germline V gene. V dropped 3 bases and J dropped 4; count of bases not matched to a gene: 5. This CDR3 has 15 amino acids. The CDR3, as DNA: TGTGCCAGCAGCTTCGGGGGGGCGGGATACAATGAGCAGTTCTTC. This sequence encodes CASSFGGAGYNEQFF.

The rearrangement joins TRBV7-2 to TRBJ2-3, with a weak D call TRBD2 (6 bases). From germline, CDR1 is SGHTA and CDR2 FQGNSA. CDR3 length: 15 amino acids. V shed 4 bases and J shed 0 bases, with 11 bases lying between them. CDR3 in amino acids: CASSSTGTSTDTQYF. The CDR3, as DNA: TGTGCCAGCAGCTCTACCGGGACTAGCACAGATACGCAGTATTTT. Drawing the rest from reference TRBV7-2 and TRBJ2-3, the complete variable domain is GAGVSQSPSNKVTEKGKDVELRCDPISGHTALYWYRQSLGQGLEFLIYFQGNSAPDKSGLPSDRFSAERTGGSVSTLTIQRTQQEDSAVYLCASSSTGTSTDTQYFGPGTRLTVL.